This T cell receptor (beta chain) was retrieved from a study of patients and donors after allogeneic stem cell transplantation. TCRdb independently ran MiXCR on the RT-PCR reads; one entry per CDR3 protein. This table has roughly 8,800 distinct CDR3 sequences, roughly 4.3% appearing once. The CDR3 spans 13 residues. CDR1 and CDR2 (germline): DFQATT, SNEGSKA (reference sequence). This clonotype was observed many times. The specimen sequenced was blood, either unsorted or a sorted T cell fraction (not recorded which). The sequence was collected from a human donor who was either an allogeneic HSCT recipient or a stem cell or donor lymphocyte infusion donor (not recorded which). It is not recorded whose cells these are; they may come from a transplant donor. This rearrangement joins TRBV20-1 to TRBJ2-3; D is unclear. CDR3 bases: TGCAGCAGGAGTGTGGGGTACACAGATACGCAGTATTTT. As protein: CSRSVGYTDTQYF.